This T cell receptor beta chain was obtained from a study of OX40 agonist ivuxolimab in advanced cancers. Study-wide points: Expanded peripheral T-cell antigen specificity went undetermined.

Individuals having autoimmune disease history or systemic immunosuppression were not enrolled. This clone was found once. Antigen: not known. The data were produced by immunoSEQ multiplex PCR, yet TCRdb's version contains in-frame clones alone and is incomplete. The sample lists tens of thousands of clones, about 89% seen once, with around 2% in the top ten. The V gene lost 7 bases and the J gene lost 6 bases, with 20 bases spanning the gap. CDR3 size: 14 residues. Germline CDR1 reads SGHRS; CDR2 reads YFSETQ. The sample was CD4+ or CD8+ T cells sorted from blood, taken in a trial of the OX40 agonist ivuxolimab. The source of this sequence is an adult with an advanced solid tumor such as melanoma, head and neck, liver or kidney cancer. The chain recombines TRBV5-1 with TRBJ2-7; D might be TRBD1 or TRBD2, each matching 6 bases. For the CDR3, the DNA is TGCGCCAGCGGGACCGAAGGGGGGCTTGGCGAGCAGTACTTC. Amino acid sequence: CASGTEGGLGEQYF.